The 18 T cell receptor beta chains listed next were all sequenced from one sample in a study of blood T cells in healthy people across ages. Sample-barcoded 5' priming and a J-beta primer mix drove a second PCR of about 6 to 11 cycles. Each CDR3 protein is one row after TCRdb ran MiXCR on the 5' RACE reads. The data contain around 2 million distinct CDR3 sequences, roughly two fifths of them singletons. Sequenced material: blood. These receptors originate from a human donor in good health.

This chain joins TRBV29-1 and TRBJ1-2; D remains unclear. The CDR3 totals 14 residues. CDR1 and CDR2 (germline): SQVTM, ANQGSEA. Deletions cut 8 bases from V and 12 bases from J, with 28 bases between. CDR3: CSIPDGSALGGHTF. In DNA, the CDR3 is TGCAGCATCCCGGACGGCTCGGCCTTGGGCGGCCACACCTTC.

The CDR3, as DNA: TGCAGCGACTTCACCGGCGGGGCCCAGTACTTC. Translated: CSDFTGGAQYF. V gene TRBV29-1 combines with J gene TRBJ2-5; a possible D gene is TRBD2 (6 bases). This CDR3 comprises 11 residues. Germline CDR1 SQVTM, CDR2 ANQGSEA. V was shortened by 7 bases and J by 9 bases, with 15 bases between the two germline ends.

Many counts were recorded for this clonotype. The rearrangement joins TRBV29-1 to TRBJ1-2, with TRBD1 matching 7 bases. The germline V gene encodes CDR1 SQVTM and CDR2 ANQGSEA. The CDR3 is 13 residues long. The V gene end was trimmed by 3 bases and the J gene end by 7 bases; junction bases not matched to a gene: 8. This CDR3 is CSVDDLRDSGYTF. The CDR3 DNA follows: TGCAGCGTTGATGATCTCCGGGACAGTGGCTACACCTTC.

The V call is TRBV4-2, the J call TRBJ2-1; the match to TRBD2 covers 8 bases. CDR3 length equals 16 residues. Germline-derived CDR1 and CDR2 are LGHNA and YNFKEQ. Losses at the gene ends were 0 bases for V and 5 bases for J; bases not matched to a gene: 6. In DNA, the CDR3 is TGTGCCAGCAGCCAAGAACGCGGGGGGCAGGACAATGAGCAGTTCTTC. Translation gives CASSQERGGQDNEQFF.

V is TRBV12-3 or TRBV12-4 and J is TRBJ1-6; possibly TRBD1 for D (5 bases). The V end lost 7 bases, the J end lost 10 bases, and 17 bases lay between the germline ends. The CDR3 loop spans 14 amino acids. This chain's CDR3 is CASTSRESESPLHF. CDR3 DNA: TGTGCCAGCACCAGCAGGGAAAGTGAGTCACCCCTCCACTTT.

In this sample, this clonotype turned up once. Sequence at one end of the junction differs from germline and may be a read error. The V and J genes are TRBV6-6 and TRBJ2-4, with D unresolved. The J call may be in error: the DNA end matches TRBJ2-5 better. Germline CDR1 MNHNY, CDR2 SVGAGI (reference sequence). This CDR3 region has 14 residues. CDR3 nucleotides: TGTGCCAGCAGTTACTCTTACGGTCAAGGGACCCAGTACTTC. This sequence encodes CASSYSYGQGTQYF.

The chain is built from TRBV11-2 and TRBJ2-3; possibly TRBD1 for D (6 bases). Germline-derived CDR1 and CDR2 are SGHAT and FQNNGV. CDR3 length equals 16 residues. Trimming stripped 0 bases from V and 2 bases from J, with 12 bases between. The CDR3 reads CASSLDLGALTDTQYF. In nucleotides, the CDR3 is TGTGCCAGCAGCTTAGATTTGGGGGCCCTCACAGATACGCAGTATTTT.

The chain recombines TRBV28 with TRBJ2-3; D is uncertain. The V gene lost 5 bases and the J gene lost 0 bases, with 21 bases spanning the gap. Germline V gene lookup returns CDR1 MDHEN and CDR2 SYDVKM. CDR3 length: 18 residues. The CDR3 loop reads CASSPPVVAFSSTDTQYF. CDR3 coding DNA: TGTGCCAGCAGTCCACCTGTAGTGGCTTTCTCTAGCACAGATACGCAGTATTTT.

This chain connects TRBV5-1 to TRBJ1-2; 7 nucleotides line up with TRBD1. The CDR3 consists of 15 residues. Germline V gene data show CDR1 as SGHRS and CDR2 as YFSETQ. With V trimmed by 5 bases and J by 8 bases, 15 bases remained unmatched. The CDR3 nucleotides are TGCGCCAGCAGGCCAGTCACAGGGGAGCCCGGCGGCTACACCTTC. This translates into CASRPVTGEPGGYTF.

The genes are TRBV5-1 and TRBJ2-4, with D possibly TRBD2 on 5 matching bases. The DNA end favors TRBJ2-7, so the J call may be wrong. This CDR3 has 14 amino acids. Germline V gives CDR1 SGHRS, CDR2 YFSETQ. The CDR3 loop is CASSSTPSTTEQYF. In DNA, the CDR3 is TGCGCCAGCAGCTCGACCCCATCGACTACCGAGCAGTACTTC.

This clonotype was counted a few times. The V gene is TRBV7-2, the J gene TRBJ1-2; 7 bases are a match to TRBD1. This CDR3 is built from 15 residues. Germline V gene data show CDR1 as SGHTA and CDR2 as FQGNSA. With V trimmed by 0 bases and J by 3 bases, 4 bases remained unmatched. DNA for the CDR3: TGTGCCAGCAGCTTAGCGATCGGGACAGACTATGGCTACACCTTC. Protein product: CASSLAIGTDYGYTF.

The chain recombines TRBV15 with TRBJ2-6, with TRBD1 as a possible D gene (5 bases). CDR1 is LNHNV and CDR2 is YYDKDF in the germline V gene (reference sequence). This CDR3 is 18 amino acids long. Trimming took 1 base from V and 0 from J, leaving 13 bases between them. The CDR3: CATSRAPPTVSGANVLTF. DNA of the CDR3: TGTGCCACCAGCAGAGCGCCTCCGACAGTCTCTGGGGCCAACGTCCTGACTTTC.

V is TRBV12-3 or TRBV12-4 and J is TRBJ2-1; D remains unclear. V was trimmed by 6 bases and J by 13 bases, leaving 16 bases between them. There are 12 residues in the CDR3. CDR3 sequence (DNA): TGTGCCAGCAGCCAGATAAAGGAGACCCAGTTCTTC. Encoded protein: CASSQIKETQFF.

About this clonotype: The CDR3 does not close with the conserved phenylalanine or tryptophan, likely indicating a read error. V is TRBV6-2 or TRBV6-3 and J is TRBJ2-1; D is ambiguous. Trimming removed 0 bases at V and 13 bases at J, with 10 bases between. The CDR3 spans 12 residues. CDR1 is MNHEY and CDR2 is SVGEGT in the germline V gene. The CDR3 spells CASSYSLQIQFL. The CDR3 DNA is TGTGCCAGCAGTTACTCGCTCCAGATTCAGTTCTTA.

This clonotype turned up a few times. The chain links TRBV9 to TRBJ2-5, with a weak D call TRBD2 (5 bases). CDR1 SGDLS and CDR2 YYNGEE come from the germline V gene. Trimming pared 0 bases from V and 1 base from J, leaving 16 bases between. The length of the CDR3 is 17 residues. This CDR3 reads CASSVGGGTYRQETQYF. Here the CDR3 DNA reads TGTGCCAGCAGCGTAGGTGGAGGTACCTACCGCCAAGAGACCCAGTACTTC. The whole variable domain, remainder taken from reference TRBV9 and TRBJ2-5, is DSGVTQTPKHLITATGQRVTLRCSPRSGDLSVYWYQQSLDQGLQFLIQYYNGEERAKGNILERFSAQQFPDLHSELNLSSLELGDSALYFCASSVGGGTYRQETQYFGPGTRLLVL.

V and J are TRBV5-5 and TRBJ1-5; 7 positions match TRBD1. The CDR3 covers 16 residues. The junction had 7 bases not matched to a gene; V was cut back by 4 bases and J by 0 bases. Germline values: CDR1 SGHKS, CDR2 YYEKEE (reference sequence). The CDR3 coding sequence is TGTGCCAGCAGCCCGACAGGGCCCTATAGCAATCAGCCCCAGCATTTT. This encodes CASSPTGPYSNQPQHF. Full variable domain (rest looked up from reference TRBV5-5 and TRBJ1-5): DAGVTQSPTHLIKTRGQQVTLRCSPISGHKSVSWYQQVLGQGPQFIFQYYEKEERGRGNFPDRFSARQFPNYSSELNVNALLLGDSALYLCASSPTGPYSNQPQHFGDGTRLSIL.

This chain joins TRBV7-9 and TRBJ2-3; D is unresolved. The V gene's germline CDR1 is SEHNR and CDR2 FQNEAQ (reference sequence). The CDR3 runs 13 residues. V was cut by 5 bases and J by 4 bases, with 10 bases left in between. The CDR3 protein is CASSHGFPDTQYF. The CDR3 DNA reads TGTGCCAGCAGCCACGGGTTCCCAGATACGCAGTATTTT. The variable domain in full, completed from reference TRBV7-9 and TRBJ2-3, reads DTGVSQNPRHKITKRGQNVTFRCDPISEHNRLYWYRQTLGQGPEFLTYFQNEAQLEKSRLLSDRFSAERPKGSFSTLEIQRTEQGDSAMYLCASSHGFPDTQYFGPGTRLTVL.

The chain couples TRBV4-3 to TRBJ2-1; 13 bases fit TRBD2. CDR1 is LGHNA, CDR2 YSLEER, per germline. The CDR3 has 18 residues. J was trimmed by 1 base and V by 3 bases; bases with no gene match: 6. The CDR3 bases are TGCGCCAGCAGCCACGGACTAGCGGGGGCCCTTTCCTACAATGAGCAGTTCTTC. Its protein is CASSHGLAGALSYNEQFF.